This section outlines one T cell receptor beta chain sequence together with its context. The clone's antigen remains unknown. Base-call qualities are not available, and no considerably larger clone is one nucleotide away. Collaborating institutions collected whole blood in K2EDTA tubes following their own protocols. For TCRbeta analysis, collaborators shipped samples as frozen whole blood, isolated PBMCs, or DNA extracted from either of those sample types. The sample is drawn from a study of blood T cell repertoires in COVID-19 (TCRdb year 2020). Study-level background: Samples covering the acute and convalescent phases of COVID-19 were provided by collaborators in the United States, Italy and Spain. The prospective study material was composed of cDNA or gDNA derived from T cells, B-cell-depleted T cells, or PBMCs. The repertoires were made available in a free public database intended to serve as a resource for research on the immune response to SARS-CoV-2. HLA class I and class II types, where available, came from metadata supplied by the sample provider rather than from assay-based typing. Subjects who had been exposed to COVID-19, were actively infected with it, or had recovered from it provided the deeply sampled blood TCRbeta repertoires that made up the dataset. The samples were drawn from two sources: the first 160 participants of the ongoing ImmuneRACE study, and 950 to 1,500 subjects contributed by 6 global collaborators. Sample metadata almost always included a de-identified subject ID, COVID-19 status, age in years and sex.

What the work shows at the level of the full study, not this receptor alone: The amount of clinical and demographic metadata varied by source and participant and was provided uncurated.

TCRbeta CDR3 regions were amplified from genomic DNA by means of the immunoSEQ Assay, a bias-controlled multiplex PCR. Regarding the original processing steps: The number of nucleated cells in each sample was estimated by amplification of reference gene primers within the assay. To quantify the absolute abundance of each unique TCRbeta CDR3 rearrangement, sequence reads were collapsed and filtered. For each sample, productive Simpson clonality was calculated by taking the square root of Simpson's diversity index across productive rearrangements. TCRdb carries this immuneACCESS record with in-frame sequences only. Its versions omit some clonotypes, under half of them owing to an unresolved V gene in the studies checked, with the rest unexplained. The DNA was the basis for D and trimming; V, J and clone size are from that table. The sample table shows tens of thousands of clones, and about 77% are seen once. The top ten hold 25% of the sample.

The CDR3 runs 15 amino acids, cysteine and phenylalanine included. Just the 45-base CDR3 DNA is kept, in frame starting at base 1. At the junction V is shortened by 3 bases and J by 0 bases, with 12 bases in between. The germline V gene gives CDR1 as SGHAT and CDR2 as FQNNGV. Material for sequencing was peripheral blood. This TCR was recovered from a human donor in a cohort sampled during active COVID-19. The chain is made from TRBV11-2 and TRBJ2-7; TRBD1 is possibly the D segment (6 matching bases). Read as DNA, the sequence is TGTGCCAGCAGCTTCTCCGAGACAGGCTCCTACGAGCAGTACTTC. Translated, this is CASSFSETGSYEQYF.